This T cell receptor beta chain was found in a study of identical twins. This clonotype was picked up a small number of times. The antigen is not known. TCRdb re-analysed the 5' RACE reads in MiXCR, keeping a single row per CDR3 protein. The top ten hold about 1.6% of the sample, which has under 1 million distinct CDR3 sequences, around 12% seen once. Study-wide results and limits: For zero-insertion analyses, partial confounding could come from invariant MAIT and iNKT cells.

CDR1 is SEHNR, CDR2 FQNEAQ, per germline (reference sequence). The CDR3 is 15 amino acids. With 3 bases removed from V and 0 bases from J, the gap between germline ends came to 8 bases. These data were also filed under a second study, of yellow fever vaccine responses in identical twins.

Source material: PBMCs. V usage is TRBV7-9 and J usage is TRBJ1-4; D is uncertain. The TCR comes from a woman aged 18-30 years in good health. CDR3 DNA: TGTGCCAGCAGCTTTCCCAGTACAACTAATGAAAAACTGTTTTTT. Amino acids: CASSFPSTTNEKLFF.